This T cell receptor (beta chain) appears in the sequencing data of a study of blood T cell repertoires in COVID-19. On the study more broadly: Italy, Spain and the United States were the sources of the convalescent and acute COVID-19 samples. In each case, the material was cDNA or gDNA derived from T cells, B-cell-depleted T cells, or PBMCs.

Methods used by the authors: Estimation of nucleated cell counts relied on the amplification of reference gene primers. Sequenced by immunoSEQ multiplex PCR; TCRdb stores in-frame clones only, minus some. That table furnishes V, J and clone size, whereas the DNA furnished D and trimming. The table lists over 300,000 clones, around 92% of them singletons, with more than 1% in the top ten. The germline gives CDR1 SGHRS, CDR2 YFSETQ. This CDR3 spans 15 amino acids. V lost 4 bases to trimming and J lost 4 bases; unmatched junction nucleotides: 5. This clonotype originated in a man aged 35-49 years with acute or convalescent COVID-19. Sequencing was performed on peripheral blood. The chain combines TRBV5-1 with TRBJ1-2, with TRBD1 identical over 12 bases. DNA for the CDR3: TGCGCCAGCAGCATAGGGACAGGGGGCGCCTATGGCTACACCTTC. Protein product: CASSIGTGGAYGYTF.